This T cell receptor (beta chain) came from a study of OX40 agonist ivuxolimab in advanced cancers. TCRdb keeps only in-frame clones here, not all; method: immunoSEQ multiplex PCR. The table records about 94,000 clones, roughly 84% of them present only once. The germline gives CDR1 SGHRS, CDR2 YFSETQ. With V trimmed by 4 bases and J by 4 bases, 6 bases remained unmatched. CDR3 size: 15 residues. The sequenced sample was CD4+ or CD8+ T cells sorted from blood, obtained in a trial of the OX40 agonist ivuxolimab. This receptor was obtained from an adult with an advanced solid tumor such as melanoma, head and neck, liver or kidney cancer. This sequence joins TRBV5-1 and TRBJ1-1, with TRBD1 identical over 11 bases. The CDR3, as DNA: TGCGCCAGCAGCACCGGACAGGGGGCTATCACTGAAGCTTTCTTT. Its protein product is CASSTGQGAITEAFF.